In this sample, the clone carrying this TCR beta chain turned up many times. MiXCR, run by TCRdb on the RT-PCR reads, gives a single entry per CDR3 protein. The table has around 200,000 distinct CDR3 sequences, about 12% seen once. This record comes from a study of response to subunit inactivated influenza vaccine. The CDR3 spans 15 residues. Trimming pared 1 base from V and 1 base from J, leaving 8 bases between. The germline V gene encodes CDR1 KGHDR and CDR2 SFDVKD. This sample was shared with a second study, whose subject was T cells expressing NK-cell markers. This second study notes: TCR beta cDNA was made by 5'RACE template switching with UMIs. An anti-gamma-delta TCR antibody was added in several experiments. It restricted sorting to alpha-beta TCR-expressing T cells. Evidence did not settle whether expanded NKG2C+ T cell clones targeted HCMV.

The chain is built from TRBV24-1 and TRBJ2-3; D is unclear. The TCR comes from a man in his forties or fifties who received an inactivated influenza vaccine. The specimen comprised CD8+ T cells sorted from PBMCs, sampled 12 days after vaccination. The CDR3 coding sequence is TGTGCCACCAGTGATTTTCAACGGGGCACAGATACGCAGTATTTT. Protein product: CATSDFQRGTDTQYF.